This TCR beta chain was obtained from a study of T-cell memory formation after mild COVID-19. Study in general: In these data, TCR clusters were largely donor specific.

Regarding the study as a whole: Nothing confirmed that second-wave clones peaking on day 37 were specific for SARS-CoV-2. Researchers found some responding clones in pre-infection memory, a sign that cross-reactive memory joined.

CDR1 is KGHSH and CDR2 is LQKENI in the germline V gene. Trimming pared 4 bases from V and 1 base from J, leaving 8 bases between. The CDR3 is 13 amino acids. TCRdb reanalysed the 5' RACE reads using MiXCR and keeps one entry per CDR3 protein. The sample has around 65,000 distinct CDR3 sequences, about 10% seen once. This clonotype occurred a few times. Its matching antigen is unknown. The rearrangement joins TRBV18 to TRBJ2-7; TRBD2 is a possible D gene (6 bases). The origin of this receptor is a man between 18 and 35 years old who had mild COVID-19 (a few samples of this study predate the infection). Cell type and time point are not known. The sequencing input was PBMCs or a T cell subset sorted from them (not recorded which). This chain's CDR3 is CASSREASYEQYV. CDR3 DNA: TGTGCCAGCTCACGGGAGGCGTCCTACGAGCAGTACGTC.